The text below deals with one T cell receptor beta chain. This record belongs to a study of cytomegalovirus exposure and HLA in healthy donors. The study ran its PCR with 60 Vbeta and 13 Jbeta primers. Profiling relied on immunoSEQ multiplex PCR, and the TCRdb table lists in-frame clones only, not all of them. Among about 170,000 clones listed, around 80% were seen once. Source material: PBMCs. The TCR originated in a woman in her twenties or thirties in good health and CMV-seropositive.

In nucleotides, the CDR3 is TGCGCCAGCAGCCAAGATCTGGGGGGGGCGGTGGATACGCAGTATTTT. Protein product: CASSQDLGGAVDTQYF. This sequence joins TRBV4-3 and TRBJ2-3, with a possible D match to TRBD2 (7 bases). Germline assignment: CDR1 LGHNA and CDR2 YSLEER. CDR3 size: 16 residues. V was shortened by 0 bases and J by 6 bases, with 16 bases between the two germline ends.